This T cell receptor (beta chain) was sequenced in a study of OX40 agonist ivuxolimab in advanced cancers. Study-level background: A mean age of roughly 60 years, range about 20 to 85, was recorded, and approximately 85% were male. Eligibility rules accepted prior anti-PD-1, anti-PD-L1 or anti-CTLA-4 therapy, and over 35% had some. Study-level findings and limits: Also present in some nonresponders was a low level of normalized T-cell clonal expansion.

Germline values: CDR1 MGHRA, CDR2 YSYEKL. Trimming removed 0 bases from V and 3 bases from J, with 18 bases in between. This CDR3 contains 17 residues. Some clones are missing from TCRdb's copy, which holds only in-frame ones; the method was immunoSEQ multiplex PCR. The sample contains 37,000 or so clones, roughly 84% of which appear only once. Remarks on this clone: Its antigen remains unknown.

This sequence joins TRBV4-1 and TRBJ2-7, with D possibly called TRBD1 or TRBD2 (7 bases each). The TCR originated in an adult with an advanced solid tumor such as melanoma, head and neck, liver or kidney cancer. The material was CD4+ or CD8+ T cells sorted from blood, obtained in a trial of the OX40 agonist ivuxolimab. CDR3 residues: CASSQEGRGRISYEQYF. In DNA, the CDR3 is TGCGCCAGCAGCCAAGAGGGGAGGGGGCGCATTAGCTACGAGCAGTACTTC.